The source of this TCR beta chain is a study of cytomegalovirus exposure and HLA in healthy donors. In the study overall: One earlier analysis, a look at roughly 170 million T cells, found almost 120 million unique TCR beta sequences.

The PCR used 60 Vbeta and 13 Jbeta primers. Using immunoSEQ multiplex PCR, the repertoire was profiled, and TCRdb retains in-frame clones only, with some absent. This table holds about 170,000 clones, approximately 80% found once. General observations from the study: Sequences of the TCR beta chain were said to predict the HLA-A and HLA-B alleles of most subjects accurately.

In the case of this clone: Its antigen remains unknown.

This clonotype was sampled from a woman aged 18-35 years in good health and CMV-seronegative. Material for sequencing was PBMCs.

In DNA, the CDR3 is TGTGCCAGCAGCTTAGGGGGGGGACGGACCTACAATGAGCAGTTCTTC. This encodes CASSLGGGRTYNEQFF. V usage is TRBV7-6 and J usage is TRBJ2-1, with TRBD2 identical over 7 bases. With 1 base clipped from V and 2 bases from J, the junction kept 5 bases outside the gene matches. In germline, CDR1 is SGHVS, CDR2 FNYEAQ. CDR3 size: 16 residues.